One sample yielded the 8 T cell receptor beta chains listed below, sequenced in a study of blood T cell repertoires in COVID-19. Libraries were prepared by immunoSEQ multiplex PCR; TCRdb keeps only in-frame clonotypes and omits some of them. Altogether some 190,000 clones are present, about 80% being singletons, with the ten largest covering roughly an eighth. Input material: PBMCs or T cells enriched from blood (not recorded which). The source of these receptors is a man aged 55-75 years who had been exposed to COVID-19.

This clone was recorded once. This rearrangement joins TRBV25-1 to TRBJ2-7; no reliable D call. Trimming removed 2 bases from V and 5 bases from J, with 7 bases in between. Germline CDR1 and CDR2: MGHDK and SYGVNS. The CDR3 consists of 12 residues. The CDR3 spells CASSEVRNEQYF. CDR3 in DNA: TGTGCCAGCAGTGAAGTGAGAAACGAGCAGTACTTC.

The CDR3 here is CASSIGGSADTQYF. The CDR3 nucleotides are TGTGCCAGTAGTATTGGCGGGTCGGCAGATACGCAGTATTTT. The chain couples TRBV19 to TRBJ2-3; D possibly corresponds to TRBD2 (5 bases). Germline CDR1 is LNHDA and CDR2 is SQIVND (reference sequence). This CDR3 is built from 14 residues. Trimming left V 3 bases short and J 4 bases short, with 11 bases between. The variable domain in full, completed from reference TRBV19 and TRBJ2-3, reads DGGITQSPKYLFRKEGQNVTLSCEQNLNHDAMYWYRQDPGQGLRLIYYSQIVNDFQKGDIAEGYSVSREKKESFPLTVTSAQKNPTAFYLCASSIGGSADTQYFGPGTRLTVL.

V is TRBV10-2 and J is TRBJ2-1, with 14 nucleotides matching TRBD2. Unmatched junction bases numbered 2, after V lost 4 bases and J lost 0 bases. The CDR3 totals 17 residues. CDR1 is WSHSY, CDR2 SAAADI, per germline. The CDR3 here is CASSGLAGGYSYNEQFF. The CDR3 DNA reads TGCGCCAGCAGTGGACTAGCGGGAGGGTACTCCTACAATGAGCAGTTCTTC.

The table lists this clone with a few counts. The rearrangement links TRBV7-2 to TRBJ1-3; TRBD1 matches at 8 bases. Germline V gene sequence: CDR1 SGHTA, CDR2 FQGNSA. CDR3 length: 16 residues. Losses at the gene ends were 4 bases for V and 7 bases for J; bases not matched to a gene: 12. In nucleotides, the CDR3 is TGTGCCAGCAGCTGGGGACAGGCGCCGGGGAGTAACACCATATATTTT. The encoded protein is CASSWGQAPGSNTIYF.

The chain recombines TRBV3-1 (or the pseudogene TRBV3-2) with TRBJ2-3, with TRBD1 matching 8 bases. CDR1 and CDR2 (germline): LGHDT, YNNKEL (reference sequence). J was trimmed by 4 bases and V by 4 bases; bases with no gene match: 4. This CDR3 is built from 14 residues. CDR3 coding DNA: TGTGCCAGCAGCCTGGGACAGGCGGCAGATACGCAGTATTTT. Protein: CASSLGQAADTQYF.

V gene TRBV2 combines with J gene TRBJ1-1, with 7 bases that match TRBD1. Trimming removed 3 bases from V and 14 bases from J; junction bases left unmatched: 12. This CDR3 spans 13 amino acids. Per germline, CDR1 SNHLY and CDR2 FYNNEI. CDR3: CASSEGNRDSGFF. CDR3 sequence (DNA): TGTGCCAGCAGTGAGGGAAACCGGGACAGTGGGTTCTTT.

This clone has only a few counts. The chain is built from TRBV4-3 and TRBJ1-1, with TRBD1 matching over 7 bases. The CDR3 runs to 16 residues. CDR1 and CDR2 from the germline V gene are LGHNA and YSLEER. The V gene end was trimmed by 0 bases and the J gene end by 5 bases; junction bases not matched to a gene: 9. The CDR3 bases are TGCGCCAGCAGCCAAGATGAGGGGGCGGGTCATACTGAAGCTTTCTTT. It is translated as CASSQDEGAGHTEAFF.

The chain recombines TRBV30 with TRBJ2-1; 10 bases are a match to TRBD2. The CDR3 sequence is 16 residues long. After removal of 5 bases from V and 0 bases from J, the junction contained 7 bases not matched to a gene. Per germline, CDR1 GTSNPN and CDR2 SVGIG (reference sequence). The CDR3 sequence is CAWGLAGARSYNEQFF. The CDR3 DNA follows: TGTGCCTGGGGGCTAGCGGGAGCGCGCTCCTACAATGAGCAGTTCTTC.